One TCR beta chain is described in this entry. What it binds is not known. The protocol was immunoSEQ multiplex PCR, while the TCRdb copy is restricted to in-frame clones and leaves out a portion. The data contain 2,500,000 or so clones, approximately 90% of them singletons. CD4+ cells yielded CD45RA+ naive and CD45RA-negative memory subsets. The sample belongs to a study of shared clonotypes between healthy human individuals. The CDR3 contains 16 residues. The J segment lost 4 bases and the V segment lost 1 base, leaving 6 bases of the junction unmatched. CDR1 is SGHTA, CDR2 FQGNSA, per germline. Study-wide points: In the sorted subsets, rarefaction showed sequencing was incomplete despite large depth.

The receptor's source is a man between 18 and 29 years old in good health. Specimen: naive CD4+ T cells sorted from blood. Subset noted: CD45RA+ positively selected. J is TRBJ2-3 and V is TRBV7-2; TRBD2 matches at 9 bases. CDR3 residues: CASSLGGSGSPDTQYF. Here the CDR3 DNA reads TGTGCCAGCAGCTTAGGTGGTAGCGGGAGCCCAGATACGCAGTATTTT.